This entry describes one TCR beta chain. The antigen is unknown. The sample originates from a study of cytomegalovirus exposure and HLA in healthy donors. Healthy bone marrow donors made up the donor group. Primers included in the PCR were 60 Vbeta and 13 Jbeta primers. Libraries were prepared by immunoSEQ multiplex PCR; TCRdb keeps only in-frame clonotypes and omits some of them. The table has more than 130,000 clones, about 82% seen once. Study-level findings and limits: As a later analysis showed, several of the most significant clusters appeared to be linked to common viral pathogens.

The CDR3 consists of 15 residues. CDR1 and CDR2 from the germline V gene are SGHNT and YYREEE (reference sequence). The V gene lost 0 bases and the J gene lost 0 bases, with 7 bases spanning the gap. This receptor was identified in a man aged 30 to 45 in good health and CMV-seronegative. Sequenced input: PBMCs. J is TRBJ1-3 and V is TRBV5-4; D is ambiguous. CDR3 DNA sequence: TGTGCCAGCAGCTTGGACGGTGGCTCTGGAAACACCATATATTTT. Amino acids: CASSLDGGSGNTIYF.